The clone carrying this TCR beta chain was seen just once. The antigen remains undetermined. The PCR had 60 Vbeta and 13 Jbeta primers. Method: immunoSEQ multiplex PCR; TCRdb's copy keeps in-frame clones and lacks some. The sample records some 100,000 clones, approximately 69% being singletons. This record comes from a study of cytomegalovirus exposure and HLA in healthy donors. Findings and limits, study-wide: Specificity of a few CMV-associated chains for CMV antigens was verified in vitro. It was reported that the classifier diagnosed cytomegalovirus status with high specificity and sensitivity in both the original and validation cohorts.

This CDR3 comprises 13 residues. Germline CDR1 MDHEN, CDR2 SYDVKM. Trimming cost V 7 bases and J 3 bases, with 10 bases left between them. This receptor was taken from a woman in her fifties or sixties in good health and CMV-seropositive. The J gene is TRBJ1-5, the V gene TRBV28; a possible D gene is TRBD1 (6 bases). Sequences were obtained from PBMCs. CDR3 nucleotide sequence: TGTGCCAGCATCGCAGGGGTCAATCAGCCCCAGCATTTT. It encodes CASIAGVNQPQHF.